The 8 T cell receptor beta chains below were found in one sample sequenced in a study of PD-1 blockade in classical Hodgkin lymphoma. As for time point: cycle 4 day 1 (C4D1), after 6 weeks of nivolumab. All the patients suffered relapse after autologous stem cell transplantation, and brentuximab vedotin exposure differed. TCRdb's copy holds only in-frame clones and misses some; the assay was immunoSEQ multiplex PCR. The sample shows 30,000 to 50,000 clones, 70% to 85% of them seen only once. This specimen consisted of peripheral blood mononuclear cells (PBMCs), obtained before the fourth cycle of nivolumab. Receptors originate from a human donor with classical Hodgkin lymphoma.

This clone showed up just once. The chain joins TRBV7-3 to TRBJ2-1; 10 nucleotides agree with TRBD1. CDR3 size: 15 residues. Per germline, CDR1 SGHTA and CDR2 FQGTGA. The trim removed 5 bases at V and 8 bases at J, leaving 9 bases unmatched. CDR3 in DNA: TGTGCCAGCAGCCCGGACAGGGGGATGCGGGATGAGCAGTTCTTC. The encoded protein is CASSPDRGMRDEQFF.

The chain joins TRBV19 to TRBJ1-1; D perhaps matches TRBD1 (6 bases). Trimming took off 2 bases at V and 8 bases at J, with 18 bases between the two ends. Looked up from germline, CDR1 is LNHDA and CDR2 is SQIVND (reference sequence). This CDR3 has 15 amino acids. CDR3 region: CASSISGGGSSEAFF. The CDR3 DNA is TGTGCCAGTAGTATATCAGGAGGGGGTTCCTCAGAAGCTTTCTTT. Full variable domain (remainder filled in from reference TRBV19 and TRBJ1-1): DGGITQSPKYLFRKEGQNVTLSCEQNLNHDAMYWYRQDPGQGLRLIYYSQIVNDFQKGDIAEGYSVSREKKESFPLTVTSAQKNPTAFYLCASSISGGGSSEAFFGQGTRLTVV.

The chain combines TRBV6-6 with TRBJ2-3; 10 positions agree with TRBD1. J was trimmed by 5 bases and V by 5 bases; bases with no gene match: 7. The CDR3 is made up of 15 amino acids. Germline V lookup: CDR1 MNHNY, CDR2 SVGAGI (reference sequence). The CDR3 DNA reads TGTGCCAGCAGTGGGGACAGGGGTCGAATAGATACGCAGTATTTT. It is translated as CASSGDRGRIDTQYF.

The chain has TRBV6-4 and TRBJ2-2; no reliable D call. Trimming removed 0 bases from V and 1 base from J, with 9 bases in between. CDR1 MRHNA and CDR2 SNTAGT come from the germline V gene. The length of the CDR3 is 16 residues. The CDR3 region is CASSDSVRQNTGELFF. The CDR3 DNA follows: TGTGCCAGCAGTGACTCAGTCAGGCAGAACACCGGGGAGCTGTTTTTT.

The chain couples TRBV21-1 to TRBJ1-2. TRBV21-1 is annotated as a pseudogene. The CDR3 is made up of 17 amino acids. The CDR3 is CASNQEKGTRFNYGYTF. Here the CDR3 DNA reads TGTGCCAGCAACCAGGAAAAGGGCACAAGATTTAACTATGGCTACACCTTC.

CDR3 region: CASSSDRDRQPQHF. The CDR3 DNA sequence: TGTGCCAGCAGTTCGGACAGGGATAGGCAGCCCCAGCATTTT. The gene calls are TRBV6-5 and TRBJ1-5, with 8 bases lining up with TRBD1. CDR1 and CDR2 (germline): MNHEY, SVGAGI. The CDR3 is 14 amino acids. The V gene end was trimmed by 4 bases and the J gene end by 7 bases; junction bases not matched to a gene: 6.

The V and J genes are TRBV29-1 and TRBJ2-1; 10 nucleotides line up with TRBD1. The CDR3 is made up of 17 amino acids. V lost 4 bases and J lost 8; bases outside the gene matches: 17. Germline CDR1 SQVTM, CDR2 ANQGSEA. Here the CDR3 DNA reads TGCAGCGTTGCGAGGGACAGGGGTATTATCCTCATGTATGAGCAGTTCTTC. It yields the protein CSVARDRGIILMYEQFF.

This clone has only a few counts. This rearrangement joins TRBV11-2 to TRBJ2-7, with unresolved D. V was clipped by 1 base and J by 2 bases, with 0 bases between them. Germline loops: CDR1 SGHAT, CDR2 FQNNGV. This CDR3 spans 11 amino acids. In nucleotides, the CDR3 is TGTGCCAGCAGCTTAGCCTACGAGCAGTACTTC. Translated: CASSLAYEQYF.